The T cell receptor (beta chain) described here comes from a study of blood T cell repertoires in COVID-19. This CDR3 has 15 amino acids. V was cut by 3 bases and J by 5 bases, with 13 bases left in between. Germline values: CDR1 LNHDA, CDR2 SQIVND (reference sequence). Libraries were prepared by immunoSEQ multiplex PCR; TCRdb keeps only in-frame clonotypes and omits some of them. This table has around 400,000 clones, roughly 86% appearing once. The chain has TRBV19 and TRBJ1-4; D may be TRBD1 (6 bases). The source of this sequence is a woman in her sixties or seventies with COVID-19, enrolled during active disease. Sequenced sample: peripheral blood. The CDR3 here is CASSMRTASNEKLFF. DNA for the CDR3: TGTGCCAGTAGTATGAGGACAGCGTCAAATGAAAAACTGTTTTTT.